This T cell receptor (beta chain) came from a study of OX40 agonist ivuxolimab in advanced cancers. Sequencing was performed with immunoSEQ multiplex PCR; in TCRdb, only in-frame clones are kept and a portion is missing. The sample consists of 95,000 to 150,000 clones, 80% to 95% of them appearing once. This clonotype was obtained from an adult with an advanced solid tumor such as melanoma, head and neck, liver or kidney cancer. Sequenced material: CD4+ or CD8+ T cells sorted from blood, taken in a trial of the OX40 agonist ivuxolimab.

The CDR3 bases are TGCAGCGTTGGGGACAGATACTATGGCTACACCTTC. Protein: CSVGDRYYGYTF. This sequence joins TRBV29-1 and TRBJ1-2; 7 positions agree with TRBD1. Unmatched junction bases numbered 2, after V lost 4 bases and J lost 3 bases. CDR3 length equals 12 residues. Germline-derived CDR1 and CDR2 are SQVTM and ANQGSEA.